One sample yielded the 25 T cell receptor beta chains listed below, sequenced in a study of T cell responses to AZD1222 COVID-19 vaccine (dated by TCRdb to the early 2020s). Library preparation was by the immunoSEQ multiplex PCR assay. TCRdb took this table from immuneACCESS and kept in-frame rearrangements with V and J called. Such tables lack part of the clones; where checked against another copy, unresolved V genes explain under half of the gap, and the rest is unexplained. Here the sample has approximately 89,000 clones; around nine tenths occur a single time. Roughly 3% of the sample comes from the top ten. What this sample's time point label stands for: baseline before first vaccination. The material sequenced was peripheral blood, taken on day 0 of AZD1222 vaccination. Receptor source: an adult in good health.

The gene calls are TRBV27 and TRBJ1-6; no clear D. CDR3 length equals 13 residues. Trimming cost V 6 bases and J 2 bases, with 5 bases left between them. CDR1 is MNHEY, CDR2 SMNVEV, per germline (reference sequence). The CDR3 reads CASRETYNSPLHF. The CDR3 DNA is TGTGCCAGCAGGGAGACCTATAATTCACCCCTCCACTTT.

This clone was observed a single time. This sequence joins TRBV3-1 (or the pseudogene TRBV3-2) and TRBJ1-1, with D possibly TRBD1 on 6 matching bases. The germline CDR1 and CDR2 sequences are LGHDT and YNNKEL (reference sequence). The CDR3 is made up of 15 amino acids. V lost 1 base and J 0 bases, leaving 9 bases between the germline ends. CDR3 DNA sequence: TGTGCCAGCAGCCAAGGCGGGGGGCTGAACACTGAAGCTTTCTTT. It yields the protein CASSQGGGLNTEAFF.

The chain recombines TRBV15 with TRBJ1-2; TRBD1 agrees at 9 bases. The CDR3 runs to 16 residues. V shed 3 bases and J 2 bases; nucleotides not matched to a gene: 7. CDR1 and CDR2 from the germline V gene are LNHNV and YYDKDF (reference sequence). The CDR3 reads CATSSTRTGENYGYTF. The CDR3, as DNA: TGTGCCACCAGCAGCACGCGGACAGGGGAAAACTATGGCTACACCTTC.

The J gene is TRBJ1-2, the V gene TRBV28; the D gene is possibly TRBD1 (5 bases). V lost 5 bases and J 7 bases, leaving 11 bases between the germline ends. Germline V gene lookup returns CDR1 MDHEN and CDR2 SYDVKM. The CDR3 covers 12 residues. The CDR3 sequence is CASSGGRGGYTF. CDR3 coding DNA: TGTGCCAGCAGTGGGGGACGGGGTGGCTACACCTTC.

This clone was seen a few times. This rearrangement joins TRBV11-3 to TRBJ1-6; D gene unclear. The V end lost 4 bases, the J end lost 7 bases, and 5 bases lay between the germline ends. The CDR3 consists of 12 residues. Per the germline V gene, CDR1 is SGHNT and CDR2 is YENEEA. CDR3 bases: TGTGCCAGCAGCTCGGCCAATTCACCCCTCCACTTT. It codes for CASSSANSPLHF. The whole variable domain, filled in from reference TRBV11-3 and TRBJ1-6, reads EAGVVQSPRYKIIEKKQPVAFWCNPISGHNTLYWYLQNLGQGPELLIRYENEEAVDDSQLPKDRFSAERLKGVDSTLKIQPAELGDSAVYLCASSSANSPLHFGNGTRLTVT.

The chain employs TRBV6-4 and TRBJ2-3; TRBD2 matches 7 bases. After removal of 3 bases from V and 2 bases from J, the junction contained 2 bases not matched to a gene. The CDR3 contains 14 residues. CDR1 and CDR2 from the germline V gene are MRHNA and SNTAGT. The CDR3 sequence: CASSEGGDTDTQYF. The CDR3 DNA follows: TGTGCCAGCAGTGAGGGAGGGGACACAGATACGCAGTATTTT.

The V gene is TRBV6-4, the J gene TRBJ2-3, with 8 bases aligning to TRBD2. Germline-derived CDR1 and CDR2 are MRHNA and SNTAGT. There are 18 residues in the CDR3. V was clipped by 0 bases and J by 5 bases; unmatched bases: 13. The CDR3 DNA reads TGTGCCAGCAGTGACTCGAGTCCTCCAGCGGGGGCGGAAGATACGCAGTATTTT. Translating gives CASSDSSPPAGAEDTQYF.

The table lists this clone with a few counts. This sequence joins TRBV19 and TRBJ1-2; 8 bases agree with TRBD1. The CDR3 loop spans 12 amino acids. The V and J ends lost 7 bases and 7 bases, in that order; junction bases with no gene match: 5. CDR1 is LNHDA and CDR2 is SQIVND in the germline V gene (reference sequence). The CDR3 DNA follows: TGTGCCAGTAATCCAGGGGGCGGTGGCTACACCTTC. Translated, it gives CASNPGGGGYTF. The whole variable domain, filled in from reference TRBV19 and TRBJ1-2, reads DGGITQSPKYLFRKEGQNVTLSCEQNLNHDAMYWYRQDPGQGLRLIYYSQIVNDFQKGDIAEGYSVSREKKESFPLTVTSAQKNPTAFYLCASNPGGGGYTFGSGTRLTVV.

The chain links TRBV5-1 to TRBJ1-1; no reliable D call. This CDR3 is 13 amino acids long. V was pared by 4 bases and J by 8 bases, with 15 bases between. Germline loops: CDR1 SGHRS, CDR2 YFSETQ. The CDR3 nucleotides read TGCGCCAGCAGCACCCTTTGGAGGTCCGAAGCTTTCTTT. Translation: CASSTLWRSEAFF.

This rearrangement joins TRBV4-3 to TRBJ2-7; TRBD1 is a possible D gene (5 bases). The germline V gene has CDR1 LGHNA and CDR2 YSLEER. The CDR3 is 15 amino acids. With 0 bases removed from V and 3 bases from J, the gap between germline ends came to 12 bases. In nucleotides, the CDR3 is TGCGCCAGCAGCCAAGATCTCAGGACAAGCTACGAGCAGTACTTC. It is translated as CASSQDLRTSYEQYF.

The chain carries TRBV30 and TRBJ1-6; D unresolved. Germline V gene lookup returns CDR1 GTSNPN and CDR2 SVGIG (reference sequence). This CDR3 has 18 residues. V lost 2 bases and J lost 0, with 17 bases in between. Here the CDR3 DNA reads TGTGCCTGGAGTAACGGGTTTTTCCAGAGCTCCTATAATTCACCCCTCCACTTT. Translating gives CAWSNGFFQSSYNSPLHF.

This clone was detected only a few times. The chain uses TRBV5-5 and TRBJ1-5; TRBD1 aligns across 7 bases. After removal of 3 bases from V and 0 bases from J, the junction contained 6 bases not matched to a gene. The CDR3 is 16 amino acids. In germline, CDR1 is SGHKS, CDR2 YYEKEE (reference sequence). CDR3 loop: CASSSQGGYSNQPQHF. The CDR3, as DNA: TGTGCCAGCAGCTCTCAGGGGGGATATAGCAATCAGCCCCAGCATTTT. Combining the CDR3 with reference TRBV5-5 and TRBJ1-5 gives the whole variable domain DAGVTQSPTHLIKTRGQQVTLRCSPISGHKSVSWYQQVLGQGPQFIFQYYEKEERGRGNFPDRFSARQFPNYSSELNVNALLLGDSALYLCASSSQGGYSNQPQHFGDGTRLSIL.

The chain couples TRBV6-2 or TRBV6-3 to TRBJ1-3; 7 nucleotides match TRBD1. CDR1 is MNHEY and CDR2 is SVGEGT in the germline V gene. The CDR3 totals 14 residues. After removal of 5 bases from V and 3 bases from J, the junction contained 4 bases not matched to a gene. The CDR3 is CASSPDRRGNTIYF. DNA for the CDR3: TGTGCCAGCAGTCCGGACAGGCGTGGAAACACCATATATTTT.

The rearrangement uses TRBV12-3 or TRBV12-4 and TRBJ1-6, with D perhaps TRBD1 (5 bases). Trimming shortened V by 6 bases and J by 12 bases, and 15 bases separated the two germline ends. This CDR3 has 13 residues. The DNA of the CDR3 is TGTGCCAGCAGCTTAAGGTTGGGGGTACCCCTCCACTTT. This codes for CASSLRLGVPLHF.

The J gene is TRBJ1-1, the V gene TRBV6-6, with a possible D match to TRBD1 (5 bases). V dropped 8 bases and J dropped 6 bases, with 7 bases sitting between them. This CDR3 is built from 10 residues. CDR1 is MNHNY and CDR2 is SVGAGI in the germline V gene (reference sequence). As DNA, the CDR3 is TGTGCCAGCGGGGGTTCTGAAGCTTTCTTT. This translates into CASGGSEAFF.

This clone was seen only once. The chain uses TRBV5-4 and TRBJ2-5, with D maybe TRBD1 (5 bases). Trimming left V 4 bases short and J 3 bases short, with 10 bases between. There are 13 residues in the CDR3. Looked up from germline, CDR1 is SGHNT and CDR2 is YYREEE (reference sequence). The CDR3 DNA follows: TGTGCCAGCAGCCAGGGTCTAGAAGAGACCCAGTACTTC. As protein: CASSQGLEETQYF.

V usage is TRBV28 and J usage is TRBJ1-1; D is perhaps TRBD1 (6 bases). CDR3 length: 15 amino acids. V was shortened by 6 bases and J by 3 bases, with 17 bases between the two germline ends. Germline loops: CDR1 MDHEN, CDR2 SYDVKM. The CDR3 here is CASSQLGGGYTEAFF. CDR3 DNA sequence: TGTGCCAGCAGCCAATTAGGGGGGGGCTACACTGAAGCTTTCTTT. Drawing the rest from reference TRBV28 and TRBJ1-1, the complete variable domain is DVKVTQSSRYLVKRTGEKVFLECVQDMDHENMFWYRQDPGLGLRLIYFSYDVKMKEKGDIPEGYSVSREKKERFSLILESASTNQTSMYLCASSQLGGGYTEAFFGQGTRLTVV.

The gene calls are TRBV28 and TRBJ2-7; no clear D. V was cut by 6 bases and J by 4 bases, with 10 bases left in between. This CDR3 has 12 amino acids. Germline CDR1 MDHEN, CDR2 SYDVKM. The CDR3 DNA reads as TGTGCCAGCAGAATAGCCGGGTACGAGCAGTACTTC. Translation gives CASRIAGYEQYF.

The chain is built from TRBV7-3 and TRBJ2-3, with 10 positions matching TRBD2. The CDR3 extends over 16 amino acids. V trimming: 5 bases; J trimming: 4 bases; junction bases outside the gene matches: 9. Germline loops: CDR1 SGHTA, CDR2 FQGTGA. CDR3 loop: CASSRLTSGVADTQYF. CDR3 bases: TGTGCCAGCAGCCGCTTAACTAGCGGGGTAGCAGATACGCAGTATTTT.

The rearrangement joins TRBV19 to TRBJ2-7, with D possibly TRBD1 on 5 matching bases. The CDR3 runs to 14 residues. V lost 3 bases and J 0 bases, leaving 9 bases between the germline ends. Looked up from germline, CDR1 is LNHDA and CDR2 is SQIVND (reference sequence). CDR3 loop: CASSITGNSYEQYF. CDR3 bases: TGTGCCAGTAGTATCACAGGTAACTCCTACGAGCAGTACTTC.

The rearrangement uses TRBV28 and TRBJ1-1; D ambiguous. V was shortened by 6 bases and J by 6 bases, with 8 bases between the two germline ends. Germline CDR1 is MDHEN and CDR2 is SYDVKM. The CDR3 has 11 residues. The CDR3: CASRGWPEAFF. The DNA for the CDR3 is TGTGCCAGCAGGGGATGGCCTGAAGCTTTCTTT.

V and J are TRBV2 and TRBJ2-7; 10 bases map to TRBD1. This CDR3 region has 13 residues. Unmatched junction bases numbered 4, after V lost 4 bases and J lost 7 bases. CDR1 and CDR2 (germline): SNHLY, FYNNEI. Written as DNA, the CDR3 is TGTGCCAGCAGTGGACAGGGGGCGGGTGAGCAGTACTTC. The encoded protein is CASSGQGAGEQYF.

The gene calls are TRBV18 and TRBJ1-5; D unresolved. V shed 2 bases and J shed 3 bases, with 5 bases lying between them. CDR1 KGHSH and CDR2 LQKENI come from the germline V gene. The CDR3 contains 13 residues. The CDR3 loop is CASSPTNNQPQHF. The CDR3 bases are TGTGCCAGCTCACCAACCAACAATCAGCCCCAGCATTTT.

CDR3 loop: CASSQDRPGPQHF. CDR3 sequence (DNA): TGTGCCAGCAGCCAGGACCGACCCGGGCCCCAGCATTTT. V gene TRBV4-2 combines with J gene TRBJ1-5; no firm D call. The CDR3 has 13 amino acids. Germline CDR1 reads LGHNA; CDR2 reads YNFKEQ. Trimming left V 3 bases short and J 9 bases short, with 12 bases between.

The rearrangement joins TRBV5-1 to TRBJ1-6; the D gene is possibly TRBD1 (5 bases). The CDR3 length is 14 residues. V was shortened by 4 bases and J by 8 bases, with 13 bases between the two germline ends. Germline V gives CDR1 SGHRS, CDR2 YFSETQ. The CDR3 DNA reads TGCGCCAGCAGCCCGGGGGACTACTATTCACCCCTCCACTTT. Amino acid sequence: CASSPGDYYSPLHF.